The 19 T cell receptor beta chains below come from one sample, sequenced in a study of persistence of HIV-infected CD4 T cells. Sequencing used immunoSEQ version 4 in survey mode. The repertoire was sequenced with immunoSEQ multiplex PCR; TCRdb's copy has only in-frame clones and lacks some. The profile shows 35,000 to 50,000 clones, 89% of them singletons. Cells were stimulated nonspecifically with anti-CD3/anti-CD28 magnetic beads. Sorting selected CD4+ T cells upregulating both CD40 ligand and CD69. No cognate antigen is known for these TCRs. The source material was CD4+ T cells sorted from PBMCs after approximately 19-hour stimulation, sampled from a patient who received antiretroviral therapy. The receptors stem from an adult man with HIV who was CMV-seropositive.

The chain links TRBV2 to TRBJ1-5; 8 bases map to TRBD1. The ends lost 6 bases at V and 4 bases at J; junction bases unmatched: 5. The CDR3 covers 14 residues. The germline V gene encodes CDR1 SNHLY and CDR2 FYNNEI. CDR3 nucleotides: TGTGCCAGCAGATGGAGGACAGGGAATCAGCCCCAGCATTTT. It translates to CASRWRTGNQPQHF. The full variable domain, with the rest looked up from reference TRBV2 and TRBJ1-5, is EPEVTQTPSHQVTQMGQEVILRCVPISNHLYFYWYRQILGQKVEFLVSFYNNEISEKSEIFDDQFSVERPDGSNFTLKIRSTKLEDSAMYFCASRWRTGNQPQHFGDGTRLSIL.

The genes are TRBV5-5 and TRBJ2-1, with D perhaps TRBD1 or TRBD2 (5 bases each). From germline, CDR1 is SGHKS and CDR2 YYEKEE (reference sequence). V was cut by 0 bases and J by 6 bases, with 13 bases left in between. CDR3 length: 15 amino acids. This CDR3 is CASSLEQAAGNEQFF. CDR3 sequence (DNA): TGTGCCAGCAGCTTGGAACAGGCCGCGGGCAATGAGCAGTTCTTC.

The V call is TRBV9, the J call TRBJ1-6; no definite D call. Germline lookup yields CDR1 SGDLS and CDR2 YYNGEE. The V end lost 0 bases, the J end lost 8 bases, and 27 bases lay between the germline ends. CDR3 length: 20 amino acids. The CDR3 here is CASSVAGEGSTKARDSPLHF. CDR3 in DNA: TGTGCCAGCAGCGTAGCTGGGGAGGGATCAACTAAGGCTCGTGATTCACCCCTCCACTTT.

The chain employs TRBV28 and TRBJ2-1; 9 nucleotides line up with TRBD1. CDR1 MDHEN and CDR2 SYDVKM come from the germline V gene. The CDR3 has 15 amino acids. Losses at the gene ends were 2 bases for V and 6 bases for J; bases not matched to a gene: 5. The CDR3 loop is CASSLNRGHSNEQFF. Here the CDR3 DNA reads TGTGCCAGCAGTTTAAACAGGGGGCATAGCAATGAGCAGTTCTTC.

This rearrangement joins TRBV6-1 to TRBJ2-1, with D hard to call. Germline lookup yields CDR1 MNHNS and CDR2 SASEGT. The V end was cut by 2 bases, the J end by 4 bases, with 9 bases between. The length of the CDR3 is 14 residues. The CDR3 spells CASSEPSLYNEQFF. The DNA for the CDR3 is TGTGCCAGCAGTGAACCAAGTTTATACAATGAGCAGTTCTTC.

This chain joins TRBV2 and TRBJ2-3; D is unclear. The ends were cut back, 6 bases at V and 0 bases at J, with 13 bases in the middle. Germline loops: CDR1 SNHLY, CDR2 FYNNEI. This CDR3 has 15 residues. CDR3 nucleotides: TGTGCCAGCAGCCTAACAGAGCCTAGCACAGATACGCAGTATTTT. Translating it yields CASSLTEPSTDTQYF.

This clone has a single count. The chain is built from TRBV28 and TRBJ2-5; 7 bases are shared with TRBD1. The CDR3 spans 14 residues. Germline V gives CDR1 MDHEN, CDR2 SYDVKM. The junction had 5 bases not matched to a gene; V was cut back by 2 bases and J by 5 bases. The CDR3 reads CASSLTGEWETQYF. CDR3 coding DNA: TGTGCCAGCAGTTTAACAGGGGAGTGGGAGACCCAGTACTTC.

The chain links TRBV28 to TRBJ2-1; D possibly uses TRBD1 or TRBD2 (6 bases each). The length of the CDR3 is 13 residues. Germline assignment: CDR1 MDHEN and CDR2 SYDVKM. V was clipped by 3 bases and J by 7 bases, with 10 bases between them. For the CDR3, the DNA is TGTGCCAGCAGTTTTACAGGGAGGAATGAGCAGTTCTTC. Encoded protein: CASSFTGRNEQFF.

V is TRBV4-1 and J is TRBJ1-4, with a tentative D call TRBD1 (5 bases). This CDR3 contains 15 residues. Germline lookup yields CDR1 MGHRA and CDR2 YSYEKL. V gave up 4 bases and J gave up 5 bases, with 14 bases separating them. CDR3 sequence: CASSPSATENEKLFF. CDR3 DNA: TGCGCCAGCAGCCCGTCGGCGACAGAGAATGAAAAACTGTTTTTT.

This clone was seen only a few times. The genes are TRBV2 and TRBJ1-4; a possible D gene is TRBD1 (5 bases). CDR3 size: 15 residues. The V gene lost 3 bases and the J gene lost 5 bases, with 13 bases spanning the gap. The germline gives CDR1 SNHLY, CDR2 FYNNEI. CDR3: CASSEGRGINEKLFF. CDR3 bases: TGTGCCAGCAGTGAGGGGAGGGGAATAAATGAAAAACTGTTTTTT.

The V gene is TRBV19, the J gene TRBJ1-1; 7 positions agree with TRBD1. V lost 9 bases, J lost 0 bases, and 4 bases stayed unmatched. The CDR3 is 13 amino acids. Germline CDR1 reads LNHDA; CDR2 reads SQIVND (reference sequence). CDR3 amino acids: CASYRGMNTEAFF. DNA of the CDR3: TGTGCCAGCTACAGGGGCATGAACACTGAAGCTTTCTTT.

The J gene is TRBJ1-1, the V gene TRBV10-3, with D hard to call. CDR3 length: 14 residues. CDR1 ENHRY and CDR2 SYGVKD come from the germline V gene. V lost 2 bases and J lost 1, with 8 bases in between. The CDR3 loop reads CAISEMLGNTEAFF. CDR3 in DNA: TGTGCCATCAGTGAGATGCTAGGGAACACTGAAGCTTTCTTT.

V usage is TRBV5-8 and J usage is TRBJ1-2; 8 positions match TRBD1. Germline values: CDR1 SGHTS, CDR2 YDEGEE. The J segment lost 6 bases and the V segment lost 1 base, leaving 5 bases of the junction unmatched. CDR3 length equals 14 residues. The CDR3 sequence is CASSLPGGENGYTF. In nucleotides, the CDR3 is TGTGCCAGCAGCTTGCCAGGGGGCGAGAATGGCTACACCTTC.

The chain couples TRBV4-1 to TRBJ1-1, with 7 bases that match TRBD1. Germline CDR1 is MGHRA and CDR2 is YSYEKL. The CDR3 consists of 15 residues. The V segment lost 4 bases and the J segment 1 base; nucleotides outside the gene matches: 6. Here the CDR3 reads CASSPLEGANTEAFF. The DNA of the CDR3 is TGCGCCAGCAGCCCGTTAGAGGGGGCGAACACTGAAGCTTTCTTT.

This chain uses TRBV7-2 with TRBJ2-1; possible D gene TRBD2, 5 bases. The CDR3 is 18 residues long. Trimming took off 1 base at V and 1 base at J, with 17 bases between the two ends. Germline V gene lookup returns CDR1 SGHTA and CDR2 FQGNSA. The CDR3 sequence: CASSLEVTNWRSYNEQFF. CDR3 nucleotide sequence: TGTGCCAGCAGCTTAGAAGTAACGAACTGGAGGTCCTACAATGAGCAGTTCTTC. Full variable domain (missing parts from reference TRBV7-2 and TRBJ2-1): GAGVSQSPSNKVTEKGKDVELRCDPISGHTALYWYRQSLGQGLEFLIYFQGNSAPDKSGLPSDRFSAERTGGSVSTLTIQRTQQEDSAVYLCASSLEVTNWRSYNEQFFGPGTRLTVL.

Comment on this clone: Mismatch with germline at one junction end may stem from a read error. The chain is built from TRBV15 and TRBJ2-2, with D unresolved. In germline, CDR1 is LNHNV, CDR2 YYDKDF (reference sequence). There are 16 residues in the CDR3. The CDR3 DNA sequence: TGTGTCACCAGCAGAGATAGCAAAGCGAACACCGGGGAGCTGTTTTTT. The encoded protein is CVTSRDSKANTGELFF.

This clone was observed a single time. The chain recombines TRBV6-5 with TRBJ1-5, with D possibly matching TRBD1 (5 bases). This CDR3 has 14 amino acids. Germline V gene lookup returns CDR1 MNHEY and CDR2 SVGAGI. V lost 6 bases and J 1 base, leaving 10 bases between the germline ends. The DNA for the CDR3 is TGTGCCAGCAGCCATGACAGAAGCAATCAGCCCCAGCATTTT. Translation: CASSHDRSNQPQHF.

This clone appeared a few times. The chain carries TRBV7-9 and TRBJ2-7; 12 nucleotides match TRBD2. V was pared by 4 bases and J by 5 bases, with 6 bases of the junction left unmatched. The CDR3 has 15 residues. Germline V gene data show CDR1 as SEHNR and CDR2 as FQNEAQ (reference sequence). This CDR3 reads CASSSWTSGENEQYF. The CDR3 nucleotides are TGTGCCAGCAGCTCGTGGACTAGCGGGGAGAACGAGCAGTACTTC. Full variable domain (remainder filled in from reference TRBV7-9 and TRBJ2-7): DTGVSQNPRHKITKRGQNVTFRCDPISEHNRLYWYRQTLGQGPEFLTYFQNEAQLEKSRLLSDRFSAERPKGSFSTLEIQRTEQGDSAMYLCASSSWTSGENEQYFGPGTRLTVT.

The V gene is TRBV5-1, the J gene TRBJ2-1; 8 positions match TRBD2. Trimming cost V 3 bases and J 7 bases; bases outside gene matches: 6. The CDR3 loop spans 14 amino acids. Germline V gene data show CDR1 as SGHRS and CDR2 as YFSETQ. As DNA, the CDR3 is TGCGCCAGCAGCTGGGGACTAGACGCGAATGAGCAGTTCTTC. This codes for CASSWGLDANEQFF.